These 23 T cell receptor beta chains were sequenced from one sample in a study of regulatory T cells in long-lasting Graves disease (dated by TCRdb to 2020 to 2023). The method behind the library was multiplex PCR. Reads for this sample came from an Illumina HiSeq 4000. TCR beta libraries were built with iRepertoire HTBI primers and Arm-PCR amplification of CDR3 regions. TCRdb reanalyzed the raw reads on its own, using fastp at Q25 for trimming and MiXCR for clone calling, and kept in-frame beta chains. All rows with the same CDR3 protein become a single entry with the most common DNA and genes. The sample table shows over 200,000 distinct CDR3 sequences, and approximately 16% are seen once. The ten largest account for approximately 24% of the sample. The sample's time point, from its label and the paper: newly diagnosed GD, antithyroid drugs for less than 3 months. For both TCR sequencing and RNA sequencing, RNA was extracted from PBMCs using TRIzol.

Sequenced material: peripheral blood mononuclear cells (PBMCs), taken at new diagnosis, from a patient treated with antithyroid drugs. These receptors originate from a female donor with Graves disease.

The V call is TRBV25-1, the J call TRBJ2-7; 11 nucleotides agree with TRBD2. CDR1 is MGHDK and CDR2 is SYGVNS in the germline V gene. The CDR3 loop spans 14 amino acids. The V segment lost 6 bases and the J segment 2 bases; nucleotides outside the gene matches: 3. CDR3 nucleotide sequence: TGTGCCAGCAGGGGGACTAGCGGACCCTACGAGCAGTACTTC. This translates into CASRGTSGPYEQYF.

The genes are TRBV2 and TRBJ2-3; 7 positions match TRBD1. V trimming: 4 bases; J trimming: 4 bases; junction bases outside the gene matches: 2. The CDR3 totals 13 residues. Germline V gives CDR1 SNHLY, CDR2 FYNNEI. This CDR3 reads CASSAQGADTQYF. In DNA, the CDR3 is TGTGCCAGCAGTGCCCAGGGGGCAGATACGCAGTATTTT.

This clonotype was observed at least ten times. The chain employs TRBV29-1 and TRBJ1-1; tentatively, D is TRBD1 (5 bases). This CDR3 contains 13 residues. Per the germline V gene, CDR1 is SQVTM and CDR2 is ANQGSEA. V dropped 2 bases and J dropped 5 bases, with 12 bases sitting between them. The CDR3 loop is CSVENGAGTEAFF. The CDR3 DNA reads TGCAGCGTTGAAAATGGGGCAGGTACTGAAGCTTTCTTT.

This clonotype showed up many times. This chain uses TRBV29-1 with TRBJ1-2; possibly TRBD1 for D (5 bases). Germline V gene data show CDR1 as SQVTM and CDR2 as ANQGSEA. Trimming shortened V by 4 bases and J by 5 bases, and 11 bases separated the two germline ends. The CDR3 is 12 residues long. This CDR3 reads CSVGRDGYGYTF. The DNA of the CDR3 is TGCAGCGTTGGCAGGGACGGATATGGCTACACCTTC.

In its sample, this clonotype was seen many times. V gene TRBV5-8 combines with J gene TRBJ1-2, with D possibly TRBD1 on 6 matching bases. The CDR3 is made up of 13 amino acids. Trimming shortened V by 4 bases and J by 4 bases, and 11 bases separated the two germline ends. CDR1 and CDR2 from the germline V gene are SGHTS and YDEGEE. CDR3 residues: CASSRTDSYGYTF. CDR3 coding DNA: TGTGCCAGCAGCAGGACAGATTCCTATGGCTACACCTTC.

This clonotype was counted only a few times. V usage is TRBV30 and J usage is TRBJ2-1; possibly TRBD2 for D (5 bases). Germline V gene data show CDR1 as GTSNPN and CDR2 as SVGIG (reference sequence). V dropped 5 bases and J dropped 9 bases, with 14 bases sitting between them. This CDR3 comprises 12 residues. The CDR3 bases are TGTGCCTGGGCCTCTAACGCGGGTGAGCAGTTCTTC. It is translated as CAWASNAGEQFF.

This clonotype appeared a few times. The chain links TRBV5-6 to TRBJ2-1, with 12 bases that match TRBD2. Trimming took 4 bases from V and 4 from J; bases not matched to a gene: 12. The CDR3 totals 18 residues. Germline-derived CDR1 and CDR2 are SGHDT and YYEEEE. The CDR3 is CASSLTVRTSGVYNEQFF. The CDR3 nucleotides are TGTGCCAGCAGCCTGACGGTTAGGACTAGCGGGGTTTACAATGAGCAGTTCTTC.

This clonotype was picked up many times. The chain joins TRBV6-1 to TRBJ1-1; possible D gene TRBD1, 5 bases. Germline assignment: CDR1 MNHNS and CDR2 SASEGT. The V end was cut by 6 bases, the J end by 4 bases, with 15 bases between. CDR3 size: 14 residues. CDR3 nucleotides: TGTGCCAGCAGACCCAATGGGGGGGGCACTGAAGCTTTCTTT. It is translated as CASRPNGGGTEAFF.

This clonotype was seen ten or more times. The rearrangement links TRBV24-1 to TRBJ2-5; perhaps TRBD2 as D (6 bases). The CDR3 totals 15 residues. The germline CDR1 and CDR2 sequences are KGHDR and SFDVKD. V was trimmed by 1 base and J by 2 bases, leaving 10 bases between them. This CDR3 reads CATSDLSGDQETQYF. The CDR3, as DNA: TGTGCCACCAGTGATTTATCGGGGGATCAAGAGACCCAGTACTTC.

This clonotype was observed a handful of times. V is TRBV6-1 and J is TRBJ1-1; D is undetermined. Per the germline V gene, CDR1 is MNHNS and CDR2 is SASEGT. Trimming shortened V by 6 bases and J by 0 bases, and 20 bases separated the two germline ends. The CDR3 is made up of 17 amino acids. The CDR3 DNA reads as TGTGCCAGCAGCTCGAGCCTTGGACGGCCCTTGAACACTGAAGCTTTCTTT. It specifies CASSSSLGRPLNTEAFF.

This clonotype was detected ten times or more. The V gene is TRBV11-3, the J gene TRBJ1-2; 8 nucleotides align to TRBD1. Germline CDR1 reads SGHNT; CDR2 reads YENEEA. The CDR3 runs to 13 residues. V shed 4 bases, J shed 4 bases, and the junction held 2 bases outside the gene matches. Written as DNA, the CDR3 is TGTGCCAGCAGCTCCCAGGGGGCCTATGGCTACACCTTC. It translates to CASSSQGAYGYTF. The variable domain in full, with the rest retrieved from reference TRBV11-3 and TRBJ1-2, is EAGVVQSPRYKIIEKKQPVAFWCNPISGHNTLYWYLQNLGQGPELLIRYENEEAVDDSQLPKDRFSAERLKGVDSTLKIQPAELGDSAVYLCASSSQGAYGYTFGSGTRLTVV.

Ten or more counts support this clonotype. This chain links TRBV12-3 or TRBV12-4 with TRBJ2-1; TRBD1 agrees at 10 bases. The J segment lost 8 bases and the V segment lost 6 bases, leaving 4 bases of the junction unmatched. CDR3 length: 13 residues. CDR3 sequence (DNA): TGTGCCAGCAGCAAGGACAGGGGGGATGAGCAGTTCTTC. Translated: CASSKDRGDEQFF.

This clonotype was counted ten times or more. The chain joins TRBV6-2 or TRBV6-3 to TRBJ2-5; 9 bases fit TRBD1. Germline V gene sequence: CDR1 MNHEY, CDR2 SVGEGT. CDR3 size: 14 residues. V dropped 6 bases and J dropped 6; count of bases not matched to a gene: 8. The CDR3 spells CASSRGQGIKTQYF. DNA for the CDR3: TGTGCCAGCAGCCGGGGACAGGGTATTAAGACCCAGTACTTC.

The table lists this clonotype with many counts. The chain has TRBV6-1 and TRBJ2-1; 9 bases are a match to TRBD2. J gave up 3 bases and V 5 bases, and 5 bases lay outside the gene matches. This CDR3 region has 15 residues. The germline CDR1 and CDR2 sequences are MNHNS and SASEGT. The CDR3 nucleotides read TGTGCCAGCAGTAAGACTAGCGGAATCTACAATGAGCAGTTCTTC. It yields the protein CASSKTSGIYNEQFF.

DNA for the CDR3: TGTGCCAGCAGTGTCGGGGAGGGGAGTGAGCAGTTCTTC. This translates into CASSVGEGSEQFF. The chain recombines TRBV7-2 with TRBJ2-1; TRBD2 agrees at 7 bases. The germline gives CDR1 SGHTA, CDR2 FQGNSA. The junction had 8 bases not matched to a gene; V was cut back by 6 bases and J by 9 bases. The CDR3 is 13 residues long.

The rearrangement links TRBV7-2 to TRBJ2-3; 12 nucleotides align to TRBD2. The J call is doubtful: the DNA matches TRBJ2-7 better. There are 17 residues in the CDR3. Per germline, CDR1 SGHTA and CDR2 FQGNSA. CDR3 loop: CASSLSLAGGPWGEQYF. DNA of the CDR3: TGTGCCAGCAGCTTAAGCCTAGCGGGAGGGCCCTGGGGCGAGCAGTACTTC.

On this clonotype itself: This sequence may be a read error, since a much larger clone differs from it by one base. The chain is built from TRBV3-1 and TRBJ1-2; D ambiguous. This CDR3 has 11 residues. The germline V gene encodes CDR1 LGHDT and CDR2 YNNKEL (reference sequence). The CDR3: CVSSQVDGYTF. For the CDR3, the DNA is TGTGTCAGCAGCCAAGTTGATGGCTACACCTTC.

This clonotype has at least ten counts. The CDR3 is CASSLPVQETQYF. CDR3 DNA sequence: TGTGCCAGCAGTTTACCCGTACAAGAGACCCAGTACTTC. V is TRBV28 and J is TRBJ2-5, with unresolved D. Germline values: CDR1 MDHEN, CDR2 SYDVKM. V lost 2 bases and J 2 bases, leaving 6 bases between the germline ends. The CDR3 sequence is 13 residues long.

A remark on this clonotype: A far larger clone lies a single base away; this is likely a read error. The chain couples TRBV6-2 or TRBV6-3 to TRBJ2-1; 10 nucleotides match TRBD2. Germline V gives CDR1 MNHEY, CDR2 SVGEGT. Trimming at V came to 5 bases and at J to 7 bases, leaving 17 bases not matched to a gene. The CDR3 is 18 amino acids. The CDR3 region has the DNA TGTGCCAGCAGTGAGTCGAATAGCGGGGGGTCCCTAGGAAATGAGCAGTTCTTC. Translated: CASSESNSGGSLGNEQFF.

In its sample, this clonotype was seen a few times. V and J are TRBV19 and TRBJ2-7, with 8 bases aligning to TRBD1. The CDR3 is made up of 15 amino acids. The junction had 8 bases not matched to a gene; V was cut back by 1 base and J by 6 bases. Germline CDR1 and CDR2: LNHDA and SQIVND (reference sequence). In nucleotides, the CDR3 is TGTGCCAGTAGTATAGCTTGGCAGGGGGCGCGCGAGCAGTACTTC. Amino acids: CASSIAWQGAREQYF. The complete variable domain, with remaining parts taken from reference TRBV19 and TRBJ2-7, reads DGGITQSPKYLFRKEGQNVTLSCEQNLNHDAMYWYRQDPGQGLRLIYYSQIVNDFQKGDIAEGYSVSREKKESFPLTVTSAQKNPTAFYLCASSIAWQGAREQYFGPGTRLTVT.

This clonotype was observed many times. The chain's CDR3 is CASNKDGDASPLHF. The CDR3 DNA is TGTGCCAGCAACAAGGACGGGGACGCGTCACCCCTCCACTTT. The chain couples TRBV28 to TRBJ1-6, with D perhaps matching TRBD1 (5 bases). CDR3 length: 14 amino acids. With 7 bases removed from V and 10 bases from J, the gap between germline ends came to 17 bases. Germline V CDR1 and CDR2: MDHEN, SYDVKM.

This clonotype was found many times. The gene calls are TRBV9 and TRBJ2-1, with D perhaps TRBD1 (6 bases). Germline V lookup: CDR1 SGDLS, CDR2 YYNGEE. Trimming removed 2 bases from V and 2 bases from J, with 11 bases in between. This CDR3 spans 15 amino acids. CDR3 in DNA: TGTGCCAGCAGCGTCCAGGGGACGGCCTACAATGAGCAGTTCTTC. Its translation is CASSVQGTAYNEQFF.

This clonotype came up many times. V is TRBV24-1 and J is TRBJ1-2, with a tentative D call TRBD1 (5 bases). This CDR3 comprises 13 residues. V was trimmed by 9 bases and J by 3 bases, leaving 13 bases between them. CDR1 is KGHDR and CDR2 is SFDVKD in the germline V gene. The CDR3 DNA sequence: TGTGCCACCCATTCCGGGACGGACTATGGCTACACCTTC. Protein: CATHSGTDYGYTF.